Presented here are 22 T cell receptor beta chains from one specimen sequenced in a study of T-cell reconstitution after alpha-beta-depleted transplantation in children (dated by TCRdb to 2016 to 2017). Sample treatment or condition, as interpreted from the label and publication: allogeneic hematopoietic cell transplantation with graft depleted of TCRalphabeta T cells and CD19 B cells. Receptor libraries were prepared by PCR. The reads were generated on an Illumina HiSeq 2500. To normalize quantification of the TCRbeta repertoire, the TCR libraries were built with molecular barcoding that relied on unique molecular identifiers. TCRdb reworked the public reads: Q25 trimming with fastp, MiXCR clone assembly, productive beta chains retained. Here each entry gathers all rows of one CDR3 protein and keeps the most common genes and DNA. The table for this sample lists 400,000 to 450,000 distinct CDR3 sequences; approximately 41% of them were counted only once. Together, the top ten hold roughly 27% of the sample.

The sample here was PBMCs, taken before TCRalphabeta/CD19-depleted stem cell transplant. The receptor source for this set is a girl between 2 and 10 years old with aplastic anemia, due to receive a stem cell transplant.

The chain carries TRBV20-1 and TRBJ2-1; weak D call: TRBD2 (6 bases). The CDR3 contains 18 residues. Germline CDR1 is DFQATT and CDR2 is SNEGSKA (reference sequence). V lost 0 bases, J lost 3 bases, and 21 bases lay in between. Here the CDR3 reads CSARDPVIADFIYNEQFF. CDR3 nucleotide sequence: TGCAGTGCTAGAGATCCCGTAATAGCGGATTTTATCTACAATGAGCAGTTCTTC.

The CDR3 coding sequence is TGCAGCGGCCTCGGTGGGGAGAAGGTCACTGAAGCTTTCTTT. Translating gives CSGLGGEKVTEAFF. The V and J genes are TRBV29-1 and TRBJ1-1; D call uncertain. Looked up from germline, CDR1 is SQVTM and CDR2 is ANQGSEA. Trimming took off 7 bases at V and 4 bases at J, with 19 bases between the two ends. The CDR3 runs to 14 residues.

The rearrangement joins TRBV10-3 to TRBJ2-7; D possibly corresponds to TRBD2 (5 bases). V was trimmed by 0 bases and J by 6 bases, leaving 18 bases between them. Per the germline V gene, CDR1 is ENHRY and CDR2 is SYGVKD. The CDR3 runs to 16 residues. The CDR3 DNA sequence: TGTGCCATCAGTGAGTCGTCTGGATCGCGGGCGGGCGAGCAGTACTTC. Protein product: CAISESSGSRAGEQYF.

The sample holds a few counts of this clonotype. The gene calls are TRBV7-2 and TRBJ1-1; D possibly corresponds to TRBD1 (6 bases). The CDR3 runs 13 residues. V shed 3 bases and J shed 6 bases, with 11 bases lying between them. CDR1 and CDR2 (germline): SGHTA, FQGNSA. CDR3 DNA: TGTGCCAGCAGCTTCCAGGGGCGCGCTGAAGCTTTCTTT. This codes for CASSFQGRAEAFF.

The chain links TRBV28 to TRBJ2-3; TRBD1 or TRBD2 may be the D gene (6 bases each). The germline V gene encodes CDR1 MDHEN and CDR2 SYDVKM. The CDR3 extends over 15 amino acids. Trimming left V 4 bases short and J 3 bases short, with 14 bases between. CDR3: CASSSGALATDTQYF. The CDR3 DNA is TGTGCCAGCAGTTCGGGGGCGTTGGCGACAGATACGCAGTATTTT.

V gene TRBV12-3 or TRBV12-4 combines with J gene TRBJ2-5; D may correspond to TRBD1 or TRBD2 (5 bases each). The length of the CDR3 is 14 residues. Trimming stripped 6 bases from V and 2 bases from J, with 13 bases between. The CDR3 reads CASSPEGRQETQYF. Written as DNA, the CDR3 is TGTGCCAGCAGCCCAGAGGGGCGTCAAGAGACCCAGTACTTC.

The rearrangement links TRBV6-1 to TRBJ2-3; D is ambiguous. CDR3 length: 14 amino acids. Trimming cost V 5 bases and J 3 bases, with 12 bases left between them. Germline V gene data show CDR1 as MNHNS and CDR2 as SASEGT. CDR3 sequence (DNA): TGTGCCAGCAGTCCCTTTATAGGGACAGATACGCAGTATTTT. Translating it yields CASSPFIGTDTQYF.

The CDR3 region is CASPDGLAGSNEQFF. For the CDR3, the DNA is TGCGCCAGCCCCGATGGACTAGCGGGGTCCAATGAGCAGTTCTTC. The gene calls are TRBV10-2 and TRBJ2-1; TRBD2 aligns across 12 bases. V lost 8 bases, J lost 6 bases, and 8 bases stayed unmatched. The CDR3 loop spans 15 amino acids. Germline CDR1 and CDR2: WSHSY and SAAADI.

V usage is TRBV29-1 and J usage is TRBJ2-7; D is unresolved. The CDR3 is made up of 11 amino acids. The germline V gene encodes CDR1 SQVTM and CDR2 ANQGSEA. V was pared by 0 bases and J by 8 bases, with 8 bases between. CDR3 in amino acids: CSVEENIKQYF. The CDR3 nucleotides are TGCAGCGTTGAAGAAAACATTAAGCAGTACTTC.

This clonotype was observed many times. The chain's CDR3 is CASRELRDSRNTIYF. The CDR3 coding sequence is TGTGCCAGCAGAGAGCTCCGGGACAGCCGAAACACCATATATTTT. This rearrangement joins TRBV7-9 to TRBJ1-3; 7 bases are shared with TRBD1. The J segment lost 5 bases and the V segment lost 6 bases, leaving 10 bases of the junction unmatched. Germline V gives CDR1 SEHNR, CDR2 FQNEAQ (reference sequence). The CDR3 sequence is 15 residues long.

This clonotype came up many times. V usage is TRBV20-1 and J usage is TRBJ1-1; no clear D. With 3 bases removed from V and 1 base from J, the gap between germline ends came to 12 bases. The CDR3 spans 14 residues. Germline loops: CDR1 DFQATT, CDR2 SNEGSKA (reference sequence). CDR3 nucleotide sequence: TGCAGTGCTAGTACGGGTTGGGGGAACACTGAAGCTTTCTTT. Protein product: CSASTGWGNTEAFF.

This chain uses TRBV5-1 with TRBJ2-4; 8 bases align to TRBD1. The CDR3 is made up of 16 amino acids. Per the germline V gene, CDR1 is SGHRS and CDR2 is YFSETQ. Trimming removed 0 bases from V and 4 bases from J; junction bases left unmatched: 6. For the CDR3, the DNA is TGCGCCAGCAGCTTGGCCGGGACAGGACCTAAAAACATTCAGTACTTC. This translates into CASSLAGTGPKNIQYF.

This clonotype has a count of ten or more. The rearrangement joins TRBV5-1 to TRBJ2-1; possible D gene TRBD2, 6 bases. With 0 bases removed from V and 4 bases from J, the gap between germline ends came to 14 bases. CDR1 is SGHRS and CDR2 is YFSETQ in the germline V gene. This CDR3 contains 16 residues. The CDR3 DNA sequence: TGCGCCAGCAGCTTGGATGGGGGGAGTCTGTACAATGAGCAGTTCTTC. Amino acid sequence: CASSLDGGSLYNEQFF.

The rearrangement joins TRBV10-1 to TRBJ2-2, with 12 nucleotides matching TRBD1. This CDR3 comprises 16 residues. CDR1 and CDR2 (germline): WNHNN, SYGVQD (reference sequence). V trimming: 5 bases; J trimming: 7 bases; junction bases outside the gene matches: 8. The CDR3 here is CASSKGDRGPGGELFF. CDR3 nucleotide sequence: TGCGCCAGCAGTAAGGGGGACAGGGGGCCCGGCGGGGAGCTGTTTTTT.

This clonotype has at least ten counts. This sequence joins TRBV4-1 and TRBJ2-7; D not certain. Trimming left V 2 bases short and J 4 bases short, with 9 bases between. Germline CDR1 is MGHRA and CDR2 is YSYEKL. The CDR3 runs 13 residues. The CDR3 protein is CASSQRQTYEQYF. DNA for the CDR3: TGCGCCAGCAGCCAACGGCAAACATACGAGCAGTACTTC.

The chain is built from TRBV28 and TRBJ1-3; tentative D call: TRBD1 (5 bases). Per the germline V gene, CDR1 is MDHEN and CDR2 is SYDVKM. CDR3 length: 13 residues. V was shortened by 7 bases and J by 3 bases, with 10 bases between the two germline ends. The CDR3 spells CASNGGYGNTIYF. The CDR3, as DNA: TGTGCCAGCAACGGGGGATATGGAAACACCATATATTTT. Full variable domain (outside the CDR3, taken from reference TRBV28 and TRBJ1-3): DVKVTQSSRYLVKRTGEKVFLECVQDMDHENMFWYRQDPGLGLRLIYFSYDVKMKEKGDIPEGYSVSREKKERFSLILESASTNQTSMYLCASNGGYGNTIYFGEGSWLTVV.

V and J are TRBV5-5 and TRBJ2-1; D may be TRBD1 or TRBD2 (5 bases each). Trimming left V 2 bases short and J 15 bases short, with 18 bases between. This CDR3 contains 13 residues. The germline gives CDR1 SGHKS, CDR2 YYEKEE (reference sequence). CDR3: CASSFKVGTGVFF. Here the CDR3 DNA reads TGTGCCAGCAGCTTTAAGGTAGGGACCGGAGTGTTCTTC.

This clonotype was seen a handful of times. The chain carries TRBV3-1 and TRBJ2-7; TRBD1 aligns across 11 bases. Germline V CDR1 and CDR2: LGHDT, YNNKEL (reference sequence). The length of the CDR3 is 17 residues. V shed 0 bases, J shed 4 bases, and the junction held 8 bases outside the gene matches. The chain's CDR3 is CASSQEPGQGDWYEQYF. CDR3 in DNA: TGTGCCAGCAGCCAAGAGCCGGGACAGGGGGATTGGTACGAGCAGTACTTC.

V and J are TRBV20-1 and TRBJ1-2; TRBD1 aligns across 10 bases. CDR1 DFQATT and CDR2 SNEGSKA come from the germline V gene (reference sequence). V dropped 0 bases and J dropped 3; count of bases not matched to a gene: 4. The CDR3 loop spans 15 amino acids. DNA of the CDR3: TGCAGTGCTAGAGATCGGGGGACAGGGGACTATGGCTACACCTTC. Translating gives CSARDRGTGDYGYTF.

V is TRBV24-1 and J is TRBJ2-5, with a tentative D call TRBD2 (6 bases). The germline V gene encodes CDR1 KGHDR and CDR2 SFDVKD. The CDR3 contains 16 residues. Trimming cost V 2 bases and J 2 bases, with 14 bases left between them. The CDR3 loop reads CATSDWRVKGQETQYF. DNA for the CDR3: TGTGCCACCAGTGATTGGAGGGTGAAGGGGCAAGAGACCCAGTACTTC.

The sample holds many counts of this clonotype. The CDR3 reads CASSVDVRTGNTIYF. The DNA of the CDR3 is TGTGCCAGCAGCGTAGATGTCCGTACGGGAAACACCATATATTTT. V is TRBV9 and J is TRBJ1-3; no clear D. CDR3 size: 15 residues. The germline V gene encodes CDR1 SGDLS and CDR2 YYNGEE. V was trimmed by 0 bases and J by 4 bases, leaving 11 bases between them.

The CDR3: CASSITRLLGTVTDTQYF. Here the CDR3 DNA reads TGTGCCAGCAGTATTACTAGATTACTCGGGACAGTCACAGATACGCAGTATTTT. The V gene is TRBV2, the J gene TRBJ2-3, with 7 bases that match TRBD1. Germline assignment: CDR1 SNHLY and CDR2 FYNNEI. The CDR3 runs to 18 residues. V lost 5 bases and J lost 2; bases outside the gene matches: 16. The whole variable domain, filled in from reference TRBV2 and TRBJ2-3, reads EPEVTQTPSHQVTQMGQEVILRCVPISNHLYFYWYRQILGQKVEFLVSFYNNEISEKSEIFDDQFSVERPDGSNFTLKIRSTKLEDSAMYFCASSITRLLGTVTDTQYFGPGTRLTVL.